This TCR beta chain was recorded in a study of T cells after yellow fever vaccination. Study outcomes and limitations: Only a minor proportion of clonotypes was detected across both CD4 and CD8 compartments. At 95% to 98% for CD4 and approximately 88% for CD8, most primary-vaccination clones showed up again after the booster. The study noted that FACS-sorted repertoires could contain abundant clonotypes contaminating from the bulk population. Weaker overall, the secondary response nonetheless peaked faster (day 5 versus 15).

The sample holds a few counts of this clonotype. As yet, its antigen is unknown. Germline V gives CDR1 SGHTA, CDR2 FQGNSA. CDR3 size: 16 residues. V was pared by 1 base and J by 5 bases, with 9 bases of the junction left unmatched. MiXCR was run by TCRdb on the 5' RACE reads, yielding one entry per CDR3 protein. The table records under 200,000 distinct CDR3 sequences, 8% to 13% of them present only once. The source material was CD8+ T cells sorted from PBMCs, sampled 15 days after the yellow fever booster vaccination. V is TRBV7-2 and J is TRBJ2-3; 7 bases agree with TRBD2. This TCR was recovered from a man younger than 35 who received the YFV17D yellow fever vaccine. CDR3 nucleotides: TGTGCCAGCAGCTTAGGTCCGCGGGGGTTCATAGATACGCAGTATTTT. Translating it yields CASSLGPRGFIDTQYF.